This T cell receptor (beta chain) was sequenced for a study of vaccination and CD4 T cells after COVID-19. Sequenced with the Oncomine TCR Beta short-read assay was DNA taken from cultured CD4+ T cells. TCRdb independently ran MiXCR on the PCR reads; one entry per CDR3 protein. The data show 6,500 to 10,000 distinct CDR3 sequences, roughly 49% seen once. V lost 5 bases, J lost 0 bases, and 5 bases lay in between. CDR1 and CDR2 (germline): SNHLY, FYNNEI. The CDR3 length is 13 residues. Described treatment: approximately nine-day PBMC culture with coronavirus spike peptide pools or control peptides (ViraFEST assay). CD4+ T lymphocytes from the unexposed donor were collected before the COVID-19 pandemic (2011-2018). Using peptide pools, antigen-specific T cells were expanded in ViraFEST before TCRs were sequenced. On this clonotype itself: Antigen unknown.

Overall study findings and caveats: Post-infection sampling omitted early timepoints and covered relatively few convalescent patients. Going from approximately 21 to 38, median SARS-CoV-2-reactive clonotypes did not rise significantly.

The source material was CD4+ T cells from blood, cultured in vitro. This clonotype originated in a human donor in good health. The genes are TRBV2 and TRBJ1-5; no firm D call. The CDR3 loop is CASSYSSNQPQHF. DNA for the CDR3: TGTGCCAGCAGTTACAGTAGCAATCAGCCCCAGCATTTT.